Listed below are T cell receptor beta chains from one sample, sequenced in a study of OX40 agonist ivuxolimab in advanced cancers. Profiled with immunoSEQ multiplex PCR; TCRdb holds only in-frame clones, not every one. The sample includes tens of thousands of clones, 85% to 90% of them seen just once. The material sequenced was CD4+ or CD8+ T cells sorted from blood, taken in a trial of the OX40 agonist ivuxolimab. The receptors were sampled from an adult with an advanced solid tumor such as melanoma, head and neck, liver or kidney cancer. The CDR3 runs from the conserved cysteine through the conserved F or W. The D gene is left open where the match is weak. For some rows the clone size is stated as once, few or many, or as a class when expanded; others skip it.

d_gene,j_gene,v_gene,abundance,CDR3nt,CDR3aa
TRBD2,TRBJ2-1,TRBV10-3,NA,TGTGCCATCAGGCGGGAGGCCTCCTACAATGAGCAGTTCTTC,CAIRREASYNEQFF
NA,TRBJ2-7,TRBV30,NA,TGTGCCTGGAGTGTAGGGGGCTACGAGCAGTACTTC,CAWSVGGYEQYF
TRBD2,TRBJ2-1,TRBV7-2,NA,TGTGCCAGCAGCTCACAGACTAGCGGGACGGAGCAGTTCTTC,CASSSQTSGTEQFF
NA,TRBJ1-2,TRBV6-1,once,TGTGCCAGCAGTGCTTATCCAACAGGGAGTGGCTACACCTTC,CASSAYPTGSGYTF
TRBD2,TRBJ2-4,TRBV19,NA,TGTGCCAGTAGGGACCCCGGGAGGGTTCAGTACTTC,CASRDPGRVQYF
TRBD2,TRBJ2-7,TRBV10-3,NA,TGTGCCATCATGACTAGCGGGGGCGAGCAGTACTTC,CAIMTSGGEQYF
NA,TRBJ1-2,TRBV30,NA,TGTGCCTGGAGTGTACGAGAAGTACCTTATGGCTACACCTTC,CAWSVREVPYGYTF
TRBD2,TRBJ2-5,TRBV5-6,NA,TGTGCCAGCAGCTTTACTAGCGGGGGGGATAGCCAAGAGACCCAGTACTTC,CASSFTSGGDSQETQYF
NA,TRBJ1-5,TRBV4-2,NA,TGTGCCAGCAGCCAAACCGCCTACAATCAGCCCCAGCATTTT,CASSQTAYNQPQHF
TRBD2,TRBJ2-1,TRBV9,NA,TGTGCCAGCAGCCCCGGACTAGCGGATGACAATGAGCAGTTCTTC,CASSPGLADDNEQFF
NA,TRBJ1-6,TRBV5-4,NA,TGTGCCAGCAGCCTGGGACGGGATAATTCACCCCTCCACTTT,CASSLGRDNSPLHF
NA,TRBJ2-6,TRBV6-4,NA,TGTGCCAGCAGTGACAAGGGGACAAAGACTGGGGCCAACGTCCTGACTTTC,CASSDKGTKTGANVLTF
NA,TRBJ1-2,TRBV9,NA,TGTGCCAGCAGCGGAGACAGGTTGGTGAGGGATGGCTACACCTTC,CASSGDRLVRDGYTF
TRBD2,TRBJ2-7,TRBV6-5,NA,TGTGCCAGCCGACCCGGGACTAGCGGGAGTTACGAGCAGTACTTC,CASRPGTSGSYEQYF
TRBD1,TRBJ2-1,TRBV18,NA,TGTGCCAGCTCACCACCGACAGGGGGCTTGGACAATGAGCAGTTCTTC,CASSPPTGGLDNEQFF
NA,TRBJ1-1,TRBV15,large,TGTGCCACCAGTAGTACTCGTACAGGGAGTACTGAAGCTTTCTTT,CATSSTRTGSTEAFF
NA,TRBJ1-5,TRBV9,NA,TGTGCCAGCAGCCTCCCGCGGCGGACAGCTTGCAGTCAGCCCCAGCATTTT,CASSLPRRTACSQPQHF
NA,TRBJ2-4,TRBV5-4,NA,TGTGCCAGCAGCCCAGGGGTAGCCAAAAACATTCAGTACTTC,CASSPGVAKNIQYF
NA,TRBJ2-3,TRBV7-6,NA,TGTGCCAGCAGCCGAGGGGGGAGAACAGGCACAGATACGCAGTATTTT,CASSRGGRTGTDTQYF
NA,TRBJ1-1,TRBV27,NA,TGTGCCAGCAAATCTCCGGGCCTTAAGGAGGACACTGAAGCTTTCTTT,CASKSPGLKEDTEAFF
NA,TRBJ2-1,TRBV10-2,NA,TGCGCCAGCAGTGTAAGGGTCGATGAGCAGTTCTTC,CASSVRVDEQFF
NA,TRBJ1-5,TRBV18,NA,TGTGCCAGCTCAGCGGGACAAGATCAGCCCCAGCATTTT,CASSAGQDQPQHF